This paragraph covers one TCR beta chain sequence. This sample was included in a study of T-cell reconstitution after alpha-beta-depleted transplantation in children. For TCRbeta, the library was prepared with unique molecular identifiers. TCRdb re-analysed the PCR reads in MiXCR, keeping a single row per CDR3 protein. The table includes 450,000 to 500,000 distinct CDR3 sequences, about 12% detected once. This TCR derives from a human donor who donated a stem cell graft to a child with combined immunodeficiency. The specimen comprised PBMCs from the stem cell graft donor, sampled from the stem cell graft.

The CDR3 DNA follows: TGTGCCAGCAGTTCGGGACAGGGGGCGCGGTACGAGCAGTACTTC. Translation gives CASSSGQGARYEQYF. The V call is TRBV12-3 or TRBV12-4, the J call TRBJ2-7, with TRBD1 identical over 12 bases. This CDR3 comprises 15 residues. Germline trimming cut 4 bases from V and 4 bases from J; bases unmatched to any gene: 5.